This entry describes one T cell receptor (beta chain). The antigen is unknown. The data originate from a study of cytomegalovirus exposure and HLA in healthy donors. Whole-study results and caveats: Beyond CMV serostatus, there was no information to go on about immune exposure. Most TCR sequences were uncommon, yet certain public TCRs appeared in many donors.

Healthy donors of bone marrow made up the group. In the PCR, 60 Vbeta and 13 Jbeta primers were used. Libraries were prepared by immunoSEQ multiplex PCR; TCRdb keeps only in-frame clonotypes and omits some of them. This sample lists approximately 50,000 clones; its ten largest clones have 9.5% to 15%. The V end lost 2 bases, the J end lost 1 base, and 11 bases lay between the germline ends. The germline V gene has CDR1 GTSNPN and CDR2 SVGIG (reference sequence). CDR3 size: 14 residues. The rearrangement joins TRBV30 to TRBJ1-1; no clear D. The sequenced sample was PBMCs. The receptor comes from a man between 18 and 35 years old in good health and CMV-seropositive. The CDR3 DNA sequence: TGTGCCTGGAGTAAAAACTTTCGGAACACTGAAGCTTTCTTT. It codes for CAWSKNFRNTEAFF. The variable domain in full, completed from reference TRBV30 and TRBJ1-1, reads SQTIHQWPATLVQPVGSPLSLECTVEGTSNPNLYWYRQAAGRGLQLLFYSVGIGQISSEVPQNLSASRPQDRQFILSSKKLLLSDSGFYLCAWSKNFRNTEAFFGQGTRLTVV.